This T cell receptor (beta chain) was obtained from a study of early T cells in non-severe SARS-CoV-2 infection. Study at large: Unsorted whole-blood RNA was sequenced in bulk, leaving chains unpaired.

This clonotype appeared a few times. Its target is not known. Study-level results: VDJdb-based annotation leaned toward anti-spike CD8 responses and missed private and CD4 specificities.

The CDR3 spans 15 residues. Per germline, CDR1 SGHRS and CDR2 YFSETQ. V lost 0 bases, J lost 1 base, and 7 bases lay in between. TCRdb processed the 5' RACE reads anew with MiXCR; each CDR3 protein has one entry. The sample gives some 76,000 distinct CDR3 sequences, about 16% of which show up once; around 12% is in the top ten. This sequence joins TRBV5-1 and TRBJ2-2; no firm D call. This clonotype originated in an adult who was a healthcare worker with PCR-confirmed SARS-CoV-2 infection or an uninfected control (not recorded which). Material for sequencing was whole blood. The CDR3 region has the DNA TGCGCCAGCAGCTTGGGTCACCAGAACACCGGGGAGCTGTTTTTT. It translates to CASSLGHQNTGELFF.